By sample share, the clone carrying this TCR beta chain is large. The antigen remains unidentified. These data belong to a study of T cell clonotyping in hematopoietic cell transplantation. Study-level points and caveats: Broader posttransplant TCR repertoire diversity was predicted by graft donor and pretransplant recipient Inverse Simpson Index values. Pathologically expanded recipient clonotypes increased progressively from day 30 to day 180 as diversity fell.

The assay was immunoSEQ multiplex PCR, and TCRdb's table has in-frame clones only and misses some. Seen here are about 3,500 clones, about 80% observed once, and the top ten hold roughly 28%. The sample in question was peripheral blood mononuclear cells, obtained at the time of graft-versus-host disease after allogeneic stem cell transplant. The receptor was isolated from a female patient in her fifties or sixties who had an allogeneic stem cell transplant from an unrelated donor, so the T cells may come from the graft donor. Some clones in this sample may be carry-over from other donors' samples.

CDR3 residues: CASSPDSLYGYTF. The CDR3 nucleotides are TGTGCCAGCTCACCGGACAGCCTCTATGGCTACACCTTC. The J gene is TRBJ1-2, the V gene TRBV18; possibly TRBD1 for D (6 bases). This CDR3 is 13 amino acids long. V was cut by 3 bases and J by 4 bases, with 9 bases left in between. The germline V gene encodes CDR1 KGHSH and CDR2 LQKENI.